The source of this T cell receptor beta chain is a study of shared clonotypes between healthy human individuals. Study context: Every donor yielded three CD4 naive, three CD4 memory, two CD8 naive and one CD8 memory plate.

Naive CD8 populations comprised CD45RO-negative cells positively selected for CCR7, excluding terminally differentiated effector memory CD45RA+ cells. TCRdb's copy holds only in-frame clones and misses some; the assay was immunoSEQ multiplex PCR. The sample carries approximately 810,000 clones, 80% to 95% recorded once. Concerning this clone: Its target is not known.

Findings and caveats of the study: Even with large depth, rarefaction showed that sorted-subset sequencing was incomplete.

The CDR3 consists of 15 residues. Germline values: CDR1 SEHNR, CDR2 FQNEAQ (reference sequence). Trimming took 6 bases from V and 1 from J; bases not matched to a gene: 6. This chain uses TRBV7-9 with TRBJ2-5, with 9 bases lining up with TRBD1. The receptor comes from a young man in good health. The sample taken for sequencing was naive CD8+ T cells sorted from blood. The CDR3, as DNA: TGTGCCAGCAGGTCCCCGGGACAGGGCCAAGAGACCCAGTACTTC. This gives the protein CASRSPGQGQETQYF.